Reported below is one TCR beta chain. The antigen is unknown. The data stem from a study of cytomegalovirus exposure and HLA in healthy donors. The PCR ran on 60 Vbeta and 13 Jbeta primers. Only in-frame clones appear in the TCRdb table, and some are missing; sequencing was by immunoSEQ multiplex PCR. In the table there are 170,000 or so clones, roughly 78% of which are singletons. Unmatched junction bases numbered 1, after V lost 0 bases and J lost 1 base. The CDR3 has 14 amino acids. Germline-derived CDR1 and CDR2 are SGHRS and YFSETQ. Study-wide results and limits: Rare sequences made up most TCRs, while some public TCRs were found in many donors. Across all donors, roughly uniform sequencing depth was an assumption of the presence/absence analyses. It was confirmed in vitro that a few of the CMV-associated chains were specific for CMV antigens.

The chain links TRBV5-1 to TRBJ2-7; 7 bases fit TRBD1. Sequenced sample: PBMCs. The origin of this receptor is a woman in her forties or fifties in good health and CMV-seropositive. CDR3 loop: CASSLGDSSYEQYF. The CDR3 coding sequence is TGCGCCAGCAGCTTGGGGGACAGTTCCTACGAGCAGTACTTC. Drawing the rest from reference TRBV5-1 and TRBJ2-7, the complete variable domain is KAGVTQTPRYLIKTRGQQVTLSCSPISGHRSVSWYQQTPGQGLQFLFEYFSETQRNKGNFPGRFSGRQFSNSRSEMNVSTLELGDSALYLCASSLGDSSYEQYFGPGTRLTVT.